Shown below are 20 T cell receptor beta chains from a single sample sequenced in a study of cytomegalovirus exposure and HLA in healthy donors. The PCR employed 60 Vbeta primers together with 13 Jbeta primers. The data were produced by immunoSEQ multiplex PCR, yet TCRdb's version contains in-frame clones alone and is incomplete. The sample includes under 150,000 clones, roughly 80% of them seen just once. Source material: PBMCs. The receptors stem from a male donor in good health and CMV-seronegative.

This clone was seen a few times. The chain links TRBV9 to TRBJ1-2; 9 bases align to TRBD1. The CDR3 spans 16 residues. In germline, CDR1 is SGDLS, CDR2 YYNGEE. V lost 3 bases, J lost 1 base, and 7 bases stayed unmatched. Here the CDR3 DNA reads TGTGCCAGCAGCGGCCGGGACAGGGAATATAACTATGGCTACACCTTC. This sequence encodes CASSGRDREYNYGYTF. The whole variable domain, filled in from reference TRBV9 and TRBJ1-2, reads DSGVTQTPKHLITATGQRVTLRCSPRSGDLSVYWYQQSLDQGLQFLIQYYNGEERAKGNILERFSAQQFPDLHSELNLSSLELGDSALYFCASSGRDREYNYGYTFGSGTRLTVV.

The chain employs TRBV7-2 and TRBJ2-5; D is unclear. V was pared by 2 bases and J by 4 bases, with 11 bases between. The length of the CDR3 is 14 residues. Germline assignment: CDR1 SGHTA and CDR2 FQGNSA. The CDR3 bases are TGTGCCAGCAGCTTATATCAGAAAAGAGAGACCCAGTACTTC. As protein: CASSLYQKRETQYF.

The chain joins TRBV7-2 to TRBJ2-2, with D perhaps TRBD1 (6 bases). From germline, CDR1 is SGHTA and CDR2 FQGNSA. The CDR3 sequence is 16 residues long. Trimming stripped 5 bases from V and 1 base from J, with 14 bases between. CDR3 sequence (DNA): TGTGCCAGCAGCCCACAGGGCATTAGGAACACCGGGGAGCTGTTTTTT. This encodes CASSPQGIRNTGELFF.

The chain combines TRBV6-1 with TRBJ1-4, with no clear D. CDR1 MNHNS and CDR2 SASEGT come from the germline V gene. This CDR3 is built from 15 residues. V was shortened by 2 bases and J by 0 bases, with 7 bases between the two germline ends. The CDR3 DNA sequence: TGTGCCAGCAGTGAAAAGCGGGCAACTAATGAAAAACTGTTTTTT. It codes for CASSEKRATNEKLFF.

This chain joins TRBV10-3 and TRBJ1-1; possible D gene TRBD1, 5 bases. V lost 0 bases, J lost 5 bases, and 13 bases lay in between. The germline CDR1 and CDR2 sequences are ENHRY and SYGVKD. The CDR3 sequence is 15 residues long. The CDR3 region has the DNA TGTGCCATCAGTGAGTCGAGTGCCGGGGGAACTGAAGCTTTCTTT. Translating gives CAISESSAGGTEAFF.

This rearrangement joins TRBV18 to TRBJ2-7, with TRBD1 matching over 11 bases. Germline V gene data show CDR1 as KGHSH and CDR2 as LQKENI. The V segment lost 2 bases and the J segment 5 bases; nucleotides outside the gene matches: 2. This CDR3 contains 14 residues. DNA for the CDR3: TGTGCCAGCTCACCATGGACAGGGGGCGACGAGCAGTACTTC. Protein sequence: CASSPWTGGDEQYF. Using reference TRBV18 and TRBJ2-7 for the parts outside the CDR3, the full variable domain is NAGVMQNPRHLVRRRGQEARLRCSPMKGHSHVYWYRQLPEEGLKFMVYLQKENIIDESGMPKERFSAEFPKEGPSILRIQQVVRGDSAAYFCASSPWTGGDEQYFGPGTRLTVT.

The chain employs TRBV28 and TRBJ1-2; D uncertain. V was pared by 8 bases and J by 1 base, with 8 bases between. This CDR3 spans 12 amino acids. CDR1 is MDHEN and CDR2 is SYDVKM in the germline V gene. The CDR3 sequence is CASLGHNYGYTF. The CDR3 nucleotides read TGTGCCAGCCTGGGCCATAACTATGGCTACACCTTC.

The chain couples TRBV25-1 to TRBJ2-3; 7 positions match TRBD2. The CDR3 is 14 amino acids. The ends lost 11 bases at V and 1 base at J; junction bases unmatched: 9. Germline V gene data show CDR1 as MGHDK and CDR2 as SYGVNS. The CDR3 here is CASLGGGRTDTQYF. The DNA for the CDR3 is TGTGCCTCACTGGGGGGAGGGCGCACAGATACGCAGTATTTT.

The chain carries TRBV13 and TRBJ1-2; maybe TRBD1 (5 bases). This CDR3 has 15 residues. V was clipped by 2 bases and J by 6 bases, with 16 bases between them. In germline, CDR1 is PRHDT, CDR2 FYEKMQ (reference sequence). The chain's CDR3 is CASSLMRGLHHGYTF. The CDR3 nucleotides are TGTGCCAGCAGCTTAATGCGGGGCCTGCACCATGGCTACACCTTC.

This chain connects TRBV7-2 to TRBJ2-2; tentatively, D is TRBD2 (6 bases). Trimming pared 0 bases from V and 4 bases from J, leaving 9 bases between. CDR1 SGHTA and CDR2 FQGNSA come from the germline V gene. The CDR3 is made up of 15 amino acids. The chain's CDR3 is CASSLAGSLTGELFF. The CDR3 nucleotides read TGTGCCAGCAGCTTAGCCGGGAGTCTCACCGGGGAGCTGTTTTTT.

The V call is TRBV7-3, the J call TRBJ1-1; tentatively, D is TRBD1 (6 bases). The germline gives CDR1 SGHTA, CDR2 FQGTGA. This CDR3 spans 14 amino acids. V dropped 4 bases and J dropped 1 base, with 10 bases sitting between them. CDR3 in amino acids: CASSSGTRNTEAFF. The CDR3 DNA sequence: TGTGCCAGCAGCTCCGGGACAAGGAACACTGAAGCTTTCTTT.

This rearrangement joins TRBV7-2 to TRBJ1-2, with D tentatively TRBD1 (5 bases). The V gene lost 1 base and the J gene lost 2 bases, with 5 bases spanning the gap. CDR1 and CDR2 (germline): SGHTA, FQGNSA. CDR3 length: 13 residues. The CDR3 bases are TGTGCCAGCAGCTTAGGGGGCAACTATGGCTACACCTTC. It is translated as CASSLGGNYGYTF.

The V gene is TRBV4-1, the J gene TRBJ1-6; TRBD1 matches at 9 bases. CDR3 length: 17 amino acids. Germline V gene sequence: CDR1 MGHRA, CDR2 YSYEKL. V shed 3 bases and J 10 bases; nucleotides not matched to a gene: 13. The CDR3 protein is CASSQGQGGGLWSPLHF. CDR3 DNA sequence: TGCGCCAGCAGCCAGGGACAGGGTGGAGGTTTATGGTCACCCCTCCACTTT.

The chain is built from TRBV5-1 and TRBJ2-3; D perhaps matches TRBD2 (5 bases). CDR1 and CDR2 from the germline V gene are SGHRS and YFSETQ. This CDR3 comprises 14 residues. Trimming took off 0 bases at V and 6 bases at J, with 11 bases between the two ends. The CDR3 spells CASSLDDGGDTQYF. The CDR3 bases are TGCGCCAGCAGCTTGGACGACGGAGGTGATACGCAGTATTTT.

V usage is TRBV9 and J usage is TRBJ1-3; D is possibly TRBD1 (5 bases). V was cut by 0 bases and J by 2 bases, with 15 bases left in between. This CDR3 comprises 17 residues. In germline, CDR1 is SGDLS, CDR2 YYNGEE. The CDR3 loop is CASSVAIAGDPGNTIYF. The CDR3 DNA follows: TGTGCCAGCAGCGTAGCTATCGCGGGGGACCCTGGAAACACCATATATTTT.

The CDR3 sequence is CASSLDPVKAFF. The CDR3 coding sequence is TGTGCCAGCAGCTTAGACCCGGTAAAAGCTTTCTTT. This rearrangement joins TRBV7-8 to TRBJ1-1, with unresolved D. This CDR3 is built from 12 residues. V dropped 1 base and J dropped 9 bases, with 9 bases sitting between them. Germline lookup yields CDR1 SGHVS and CDR2 FQNEAQ.

This chain connects TRBV5-1 to TRBJ1-1; tentative D call: TRBD1 (5 bases). The V gene lost 4 bases and the J gene lost 1 base, with 11 bases spanning the gap. There are 14 residues in the CDR3. Germline V gives CDR1 SGHRS, CDR2 YFSETQ. The CDR3 coding sequence is TGCGCCAGCAGCCACAGGTCTTCGAACACTGAAGCTTTCTTT. Translating it yields CASSHRSSNTEAFF.

This chain uses TRBV28 with TRBJ2-5, with 7 positions matching TRBD1. With 10 bases clipped from V and 3 bases from J, the junction kept 8 bases outside the gene matches. The CDR3 spans 13 residues. CDR1 and CDR2 (germline): MDHEN, SYDVKM. Written as DNA, the CDR3 is TGTGCCATCAGAGGGACAGAAGAAGAGACCCAGTACTTC. Encoded protein: CAIRGTEEETQYF.

The chain is built from TRBV7-9 and TRBJ2-3, with a possible D match to TRBD1 (6 bases). The CDR3 loop spans 15 amino acids. V lost 4 bases, J lost 0 bases, and 11 bases lay in between. CDR1 and CDR2 from the germline V gene are SEHNR and FQNEAQ (reference sequence). In nucleotides, the CDR3 is TGTGCCAGCAGCTCGGGACAAGGGAGCACAGATACGCAGTATTTT. It is translated as CASSSGQGSTDTQYF.

V is TRBV5-1 and J is TRBJ2-1; D ambiguous. With 4 bases removed from V and 10 bases from J, the gap between germline ends came to 9 bases. In germline, CDR1 is SGHRS, CDR2 YFSETQ. The CDR3 is made up of 11 amino acids. CDR3 nucleotide sequence: TGCGCCAGCAGCCTGGATGAGGAGCAGTTCTTC. Residues: CASSLDEEQFF. Filled out from reference TRBV5-1 and TRBJ2-1, the complete variable domain reads KAGVTQTPRYLIKTRGQQVTLSCSPISGHRSVSWYQQTPGQGLQFLFEYFSETQRNKGNFPGRFSGRQFSNSRSEMNVSTLELGDSALYLCASSLDEEQFFGPGTRLTVL.